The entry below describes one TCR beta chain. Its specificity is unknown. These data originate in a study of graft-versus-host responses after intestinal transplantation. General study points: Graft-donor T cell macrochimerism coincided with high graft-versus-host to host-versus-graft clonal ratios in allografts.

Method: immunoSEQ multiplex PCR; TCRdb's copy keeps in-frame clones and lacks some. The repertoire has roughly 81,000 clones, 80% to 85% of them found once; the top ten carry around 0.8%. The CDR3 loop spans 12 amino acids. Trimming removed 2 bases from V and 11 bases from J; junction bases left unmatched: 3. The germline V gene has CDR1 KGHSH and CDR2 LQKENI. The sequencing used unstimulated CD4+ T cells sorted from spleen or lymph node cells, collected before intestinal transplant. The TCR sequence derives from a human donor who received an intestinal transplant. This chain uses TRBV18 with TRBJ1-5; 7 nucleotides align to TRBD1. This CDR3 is CASSPDRVSQHF. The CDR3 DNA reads TGTGCCAGCTCACCAGACAGGGTGTCCCAGCATTTT.